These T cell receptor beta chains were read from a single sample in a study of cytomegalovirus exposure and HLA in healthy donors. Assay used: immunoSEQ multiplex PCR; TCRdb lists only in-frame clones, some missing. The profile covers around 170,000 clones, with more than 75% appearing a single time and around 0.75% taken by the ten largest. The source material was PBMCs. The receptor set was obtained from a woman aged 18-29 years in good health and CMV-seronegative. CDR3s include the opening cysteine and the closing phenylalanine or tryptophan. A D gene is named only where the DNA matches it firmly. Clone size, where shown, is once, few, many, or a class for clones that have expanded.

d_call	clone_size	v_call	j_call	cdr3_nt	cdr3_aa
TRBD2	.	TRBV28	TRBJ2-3	TGTGCCAGTGGAGATAGCGGGGGTATAACAGATACGCAGTATTTT	CASGDSGGITDTQYF
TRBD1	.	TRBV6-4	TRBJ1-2	TGTGCCAGCAGTAATGGGACAGGGTCAGGAGGCTATGGCTACACCTTC	CASSNGTGSGGYGYTF
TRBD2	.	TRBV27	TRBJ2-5	TGTGCCAGCAGCCCAGTCCCGGGACTAGCGGGGGGAGAGACCCAGTACTTC	CASSPVPGLAGGETQYF
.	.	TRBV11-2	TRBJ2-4	TGTGCCAGCAGCCCAGGGTACTTAGCCAAAAACATTCAGTACTTC	CASSPGYLAKNIQYF
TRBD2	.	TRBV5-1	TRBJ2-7	TGCGCCAGCAGCTTGGCCCTCGCCACGCCCGGACTAGCGGGAGGCTTCAACGAGCAGTACTTC	CASSLALATPGLAGGFNEQYF
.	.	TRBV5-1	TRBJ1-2	TGCGCCAGCAGCCGAAATGAGTATGGCTACACCTTC	CASSRNEYGYTF
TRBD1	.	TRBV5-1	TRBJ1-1	TGCGCCAGCAGTCAGACAGGGGGCCGCACTGAAGCTTTCTTT	CASSQTGGRTEAFF
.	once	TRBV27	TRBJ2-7	TGTGCCAGCAGTTCGGGACCTACAGGGACCCACCTCCACGAGCAGTACTTC	CASSSGPTGTHLHEQYF
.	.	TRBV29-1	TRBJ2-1	TGCAGCGTTGAGGGGTCTAGCGTTAGCAATGAGCAGTTCTTC	CSVEGSSVSNEQFF
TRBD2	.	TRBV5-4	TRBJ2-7	TGTGCCAGCAGTCCCGGGACTAGCGCTTCCTACGAGCAGTACTTC	CASSPGTSASYEQYF
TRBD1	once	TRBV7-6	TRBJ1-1	TGTGCCAGCAGCTTGACAGGGGGCGGGGGAAACACTGAAGCTTTCTTT	CASSLTGGGGNTEAFF
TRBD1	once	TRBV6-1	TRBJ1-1	TGTGCCAGCAGTGCACTACAGGGGGCGCGATACACTGAAGCTTTCTTT	CASSALQGARYTEAFF
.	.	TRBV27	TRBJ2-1	TGTGCCAGCAGTCCCCACCAGGGGACCTCCTACAATGAGCAGTTCTTC	CASSPHQGTSYNEQFF
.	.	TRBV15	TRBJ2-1	TGTGCCACCAGCAGAGGGGACCTAGCGCCCCTTTCCTACAATGAGCAGTTCTTC	CATSRGDLAPLSYNEQFF
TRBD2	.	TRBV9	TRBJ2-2	TGTGCCAGCAGCGTAGGGTTAGCGGGGGTAGGAACCGGGGAGCTGTTTTTT	CASSVGLAGVGTGELFF
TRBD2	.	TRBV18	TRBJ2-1	TGTGCCAGCTCAAGGACAGGACTAGCGGTCTACAATGAGCAGTTCTTC	CASSRTGLAVYNEQFF
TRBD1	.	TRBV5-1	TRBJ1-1	TGCGCCAGCAGCTTCGGGACAGTGAACACTGAAGCTTTCTTT	CASSFGTVNTEAFF
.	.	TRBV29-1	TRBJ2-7	TGCAGCGTTGTTGGGGGCGCTCCCTACGAGCAGTACTTC	CSVVGGAPYEQYF
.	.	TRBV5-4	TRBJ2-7	TGTGCCAGCAGCTCCGGAGTGTCGGAGCAGTACTTC	CASSSGVSEQYF
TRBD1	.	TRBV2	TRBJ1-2	TGTGCCAGCAGTTCGTCAATACTACAGGGGAGCTATGGCTACACCTTC	CASSSSILQGSYGYTF
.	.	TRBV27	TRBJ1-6	TGTGCCAGCAGTCTGGTGGTAGATTCACCCCTCCACTTT	CASSLVVDSPLHF
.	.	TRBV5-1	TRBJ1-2	TGCGCCAGCAGCTTGATAGGGGCTAACTATGGCTACACCTTC	CASSLIGANYGYTF
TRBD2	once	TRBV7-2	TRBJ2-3	TGTGCCAGCAGCTTAGCAGGGCTAGCGGGGGGCCTGAATACGCAGTATTTT	CASSLAGLAGGLNTQYF
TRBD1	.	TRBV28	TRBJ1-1	TGTGCCAGCAGCCTGACAGGGTTGAAAAGTTACGCTGAAGCTTTCTTT	CASSLTGLKSYAEAFF
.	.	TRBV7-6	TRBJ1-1	TGTGCCAGCAGCTTAAATATAGGAGATACTGAAGCTTTCTTT	CASSLNIGDTEAFF
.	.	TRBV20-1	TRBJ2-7	TGCAGTGCACGGGAGTACGAGCAGTACTTC	CSAREYEQYF
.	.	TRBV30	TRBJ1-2	TGTGCCTGGAGTGTAGGACAGCTCTATGGCTACACCTTC	CAWSVGQLYGYTF
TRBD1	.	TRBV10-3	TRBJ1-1	TGTGCCATTTGGACAGGGGGCACCTCTGCTTTCTTT	CAIWTGGTSAFF
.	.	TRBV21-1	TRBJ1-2	TGTGCCAGCAGCAAAGTCGGCATAGGGGAAGATGGCTACACCTTC	CASSKVGIGEDGYTF
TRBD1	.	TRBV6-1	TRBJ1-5	TGTGCCACCACTCAGACAGGGGGCTTGCGGCCCCAGCATTTT	CATTQTGGLRPQHF
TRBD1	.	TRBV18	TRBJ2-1	TGTGCCAGCTCACGACAGGGGGACAATGAGCAGTTCTTC	CASSRQGDNEQFF
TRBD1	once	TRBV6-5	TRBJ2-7	TGTGCCAGCAGGTCGGGACAGAAGAGCTCCTACGAGCAGTACTTC	CASRSGQKSSYEQYF
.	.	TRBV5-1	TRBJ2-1	TGCGCCAGCAGCTTGGTGGTGGGGGCGAACAATGAGCAGTTCTTC	CASSLVVGANNEQFF
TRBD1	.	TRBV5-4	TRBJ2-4	TGTGCCAGCAGCTTCGGTCAGGGGGACAAAAACATTCAGTACTTC	CASSFGQGDKNIQYF
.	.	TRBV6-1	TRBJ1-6	TGTGCCAGCAGGGCCCCGAATTCACCCCTCCACTTT	CASRAPNSPLHF
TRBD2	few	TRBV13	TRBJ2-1	TGTGCCAGCAGCGCGGGACTAGCGGGGGTCAATGAGCAGTTCTTC	CASSAGLAGVNEQFF
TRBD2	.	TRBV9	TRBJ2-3	TGTGCCAGCAGCGTAGGAGCGGGGCCGGGAGATACGCAGTATTTT	CASSVGAGPGDTQYF
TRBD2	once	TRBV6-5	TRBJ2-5	TGTGCCAGCAGTCGAACGGGAGGAGAGACCCAGTACTTC	CASSRTGGETQYF
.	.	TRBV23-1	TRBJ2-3	TGCGCCAGCAGTCAATCGTCGACTAGTAGGGATACGCAGTATTTT	CASSQSSTSRDTQYF
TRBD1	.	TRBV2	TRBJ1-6	TGTGCCAGCAGTCGACAGGGGGCTGTTTCACCCCTCCACTTT	CASSRQGAVSPLHF
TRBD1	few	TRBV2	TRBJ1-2	TGTGCCAGCAGAAGGACAGGAACTAACTATGGCTACACCTTC	CASRRTGTNYGYTF
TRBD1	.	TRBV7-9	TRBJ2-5	TGTGCCAGCAGCCCGGACAGGGGAAGTGACTGGAAGACCCAGTACTTC	CASSPDRGSDWKTQYF
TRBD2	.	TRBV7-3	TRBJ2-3	TGTGCCAGCAGCCCTAGCGGGAGGGGAACAGATACGCAGTATTTT	CASSPSGRGTDTQYF
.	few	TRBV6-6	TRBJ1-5	TGTGCCAGCAGCAACAGGGAAAAGGTCAATCAGCCCCAGCATTTT	CASSNREKVNQPQHF
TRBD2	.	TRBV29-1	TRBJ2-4	TGCAGCGTCTGTCTAGCGGGAGCCAAAAACATTCAGTACTTC	CSVCLAGAKNIQYF
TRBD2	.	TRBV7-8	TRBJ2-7	TGTGCCAGCAGCCATCCTAGCGGGGTCGACTACGAGCAGTACTTC	CASSHPSGVDYEQYF
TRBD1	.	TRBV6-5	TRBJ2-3	TGTGCCAGCAGTACACAGGGGGCCAGCGCAGATACGCAGTATTTT	CASSTQGASADTQYF
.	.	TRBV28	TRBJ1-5	TGTGCCAGCAGTCCCCACGCCGGGACATTTAGCAATCAGCCCCAGCATTTT	CASSPHAGTFSNQPQHF
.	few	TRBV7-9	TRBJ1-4	TGTGCCAGCAGCTTTACCGGGACACGGCCTGAAAAACTGTTTTTT	CASSFTGTRPEKLFF
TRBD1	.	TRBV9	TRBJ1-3	TGTGCCAGCAGCGCCGCCGGGACAGGGGCGAACACCATATATTTT	CASSAAGTGANTIYF
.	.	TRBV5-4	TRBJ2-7	TGTGCCAGCAGCTTGTCTTGGGGGCGGAACGAGCAGTACTTC	CASSLSWGRNEQYF
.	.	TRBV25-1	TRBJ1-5	TGTGCCAGCAGTGAGGGGGGAGGGGAGAGCCAGCCCCAGCATTTT	CASSEGGGESQPQHF
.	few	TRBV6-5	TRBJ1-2	TGTGCCAGCAGTCAGGACAGCTATGGCTACACCTTC	CASSQDSYGYTF